A single sample gave rise to the 29 T cell receptor beta chains below, sequenced in a study of shared clonotypes between healthy human individuals. Profiling relied on immunoSEQ multiplex PCR, and the TCRdb table lists in-frame clones only, not all of them. The profile shows 300,000 to 400,000 clones, over 75% of them singletons. Sequencing input: memory CD8+ T cells sorted from blood. The subset here: CD45RO+ cells pooled with CCR7-negative TemRA cells. Source of these receptors: a man younger than 30 in good health.

This sequence joins TRBV6-1 and TRBJ1-4; D perhaps matches TRBD1 (5 bases). Germline CDR1 MNHNS, CDR2 SASEGT. The CDR3 sequence is 15 residues long. V was clipped by 3 bases and J by 2 bases, with 10 bases between them. CDR3 amino acids: CASSDGAGTNEKLFF. CDR3 nucleotides: TGTGCCAGCAGTGATGGGGCGGGGACTAATGAAAAACTGTTTTTT.

This chain uses TRBV4-1 with TRBJ2-7; possibly TRBD1 or TRBD2 for D (5 bases each). Germline assignment: CDR1 MGHRA and CDR2 YSYEKL. The CDR3 runs to 15 residues. V lost 8 bases and J 0 bases, leaving 17 bases between the germline ends. CDR3 sequence (DNA): TGCGCCAGCGGACCGGGACCCAGGAGCTCCTACGAGCAGTACTTC. As protein: CASGPGPRSSYEQYF.

The rearrangement links TRBV2 to TRBJ1-5; D call uncertain. This CDR3 region has 11 residues. V was pared by 3 bases and J by 12 bases, with 9 bases between. Germline V gene lookup returns CDR1 SNHLY and CDR2 FYNNEI. CDR3 bases: TGTGCCAGCAGTGAGGAAGTGGTCCAGCATTTT. Its protein product is CASSEEVVQHF. Full variable domain (missing parts from reference TRBV2 and TRBJ1-5): EPEVTQTPSHQVTQMGQEVILRCVPISNHLYFYWYRQILGQKVEFLVSFYNNEISEKSEIFDDQFSVERPDGSNFTLKIRSTKLEDSAMYFCASSEEVVQHFGDGTRLSIL.

J is TRBJ2-7 and V is TRBV10-2; D may be TRBD1 (6 bases). CDR1 WSHSY and CDR2 SAAADI come from the germline V gene. The CDR3 totals 14 residues. The ends were cut back, 5 bases at V and 2 bases at J, with 13 bases in the middle. The CDR3 nucleotides are TGCGCCAGCAGTCGTGACAGGCCCACCTACGAGCAGTACTTC. It is translated as CASSRDRPTYEQYF.

The V call is TRBV28, the J call TRBJ2-4; D could derive from TRBD1 or TRBD2 (5 bases each). Germline V gene lookup returns CDR1 MDHEN and CDR2 SYDVKM. CDR3 length: 17 amino acids. Trimming cost V 3 bases and J 3 bases, with 18 bases left between them. The CDR3 reads CASSFPQARGYKNIQYF. CDR3 coding DNA: TGTGCCAGCAGTTTCCCCCAGGCGAGGGGTTACAAAAACATTCAGTACTTC.

This clone was seen once. The chain has TRBV6-1 and TRBJ2-6; the match to TRBD1 covers 8 bases. After removal of 2 bases from V and 2 bases from J, the junction contained 2 bases not matched to a gene. The CDR3 totals 16 residues. Looked up from germline, CDR1 is MNHNS and CDR2 is SASEGT. The CDR3 DNA is TGTGCCAGCAGTGAACGACAGGGGACTGGGGCCAACGTCCTGACTTTC. Its protein is CASSERQGTGANVLTF.

V and J are TRBV19 and TRBJ1-2; no definite D call. This CDR3 comprises 16 residues. V lost 7 bases and J 5 bases, leaving 23 bases between the germline ends. Germline loops: CDR1 LNHDA, CDR2 SQIVND (reference sequence). For the CDR3, the DNA is TGTGCCAGTATATTTTCCCATGGGCAGGAGGATTATGGCTACACCTTC. Its translation: CASIFSHGQEDYGYTF.

V gene TRBV27 combines with J gene TRBJ2-7; unclear D gene. The length of the CDR3 is 12 residues. Germline CDR1 MNHEY, CDR2 SMNVEV (reference sequence). The germline V and J ends were trimmed by 5 bases and 6 bases, with 11 bases remaining between them. This CDR3 reads CASSPLTSEQYF. CDR3 sequence (DNA): TGTGCCAGCAGTCCATTGACCAGCGAGCAGTACTTC.

The V call is TRBV7-2, the J call TRBJ2-7, with 10 bases fitting TRBD1. CDR3 length: 17 amino acids. Germline assignment: CDR1 SGHTA and CDR2 FQGNSA. V lost 2 bases to trimming and J lost 6 bases; unmatched junction nucleotides: 13. This CDR3 reads CASSLSGQGMWASEQYF. CDR3 coding DNA: TGTGCCAGCAGCTTATCGGGACAGGGGATGTGGGCTTCCGAGCAGTACTTC.

V usage is TRBV4-3 and J usage is TRBJ2-1; perhaps TRBD2 as D (5 bases). Deletions cut 8 bases from V and 0 bases from J, with 14 bases between. CDR1 is LGHNA, CDR2 YSLEER, per germline. CDR3 length: 15 residues. CDR3 protein: CASVVDLSSYNEQFF. CDR3 DNA: TGCGCCAGCGTTGTGGACTTAAGCTCCTACAATGAGCAGTTCTTC.

The table lists this clone with many counts. The sample has other DNA sequences that encode this CDR3 too. DNA for the CDR3: TGTGCCAGCAGCTCTTCGGGACGTGTCAGGCCAGATACGCAGTATTTT. It yields the protein CASSSSGRVRPDTQYF. The chain joins TRBV7-9 to TRBJ2-3; TRBD1 or TRBD2 may be the D gene (5 bases each). Germline V gene lookup returns CDR1 SEHNR and CDR2 FQNEAQ (reference sequence). There are 16 residues in the CDR3. Trimming left V 4 bases short and J 4 bases short, with 18 bases between.

This chain links TRBV13 with TRBJ2-1; D may be TRBD1 (5 bases). V was cut by 3 bases and J by 0 bases, with 12 bases left in between. The CDR3 length is 16 residues. Germline V CDR1 and CDR2: PRHDT, FYEKMQ (reference sequence). The CDR3 region is CASSFKGIFSYNEQFF. CDR3 bases: TGTGCCAGCAGCTTCAAGGGGATCTTCTCCTACAATGAGCAGTTCTTC. The full variable domain, completed using reference TRBV13 and TRBJ2-1, is AAGVIQSPRHLIKEKRETATLKCYPIPRHDTVYWYQQGPGQDPQFLISFYEKMQSDKGSIPDRFSAQQFSDYHSELNMSSLELGDSALYFCASSFKGIFSYNEQFFGPGTRLTVL.

The chain carries TRBV7-9 and TRBJ1-6; D possibly corresponds to TRBD1 (5 bases). Germline-derived CDR1 and CDR2 are SEHNR and FQNEAQ (reference sequence). V was shortened by 7 bases and J by 9 bases, with 10 bases between the two germline ends. The CDR3 consists of 12 residues. CDR3 coding DNA: TGTGCCAGCACCCTGGGGCCTTCACCCCTCCACTTT. Translating it yields CASTLGPSPLHF.

V gene TRBV13 combines with J gene TRBJ2-7, with D maybe TRBD1 (5 bases). CDR1 PRHDT and CDR2 FYEKMQ come from the germline V gene (reference sequence). V was shortened by 5 bases and J by 4 bases, with 15 bases between the two germline ends. The CDR3 consists of 14 residues. This chain's CDR3 is CASSLFETVYEQYF. The DNA of the CDR3 is TGTGCCAGCAGCCTCTTCGAGACAGTATACGAGCAGTACTTC.

The chain links TRBV28 to TRBJ1-5, with unresolved D. V lost 2 bases and J lost 1, with 9 bases in between. This CDR3 comprises 15 residues. Germline assignment: CDR1 MDHEN and CDR2 SYDVKM. In nucleotides, the CDR3 is TGTGCCAGCAGTTTAGGCGGGGTCAGCAATCAGCCCCAGCATTTT. Encoded protein: CASSLGGVSNQPQHF.

The chain uses TRBV4-2 and TRBJ1-3; D unresolved. This CDR3 contains 17 residues. V shed 0 bases and J shed 0 bases, with 12 bases lying between them. CDR1 is LGHNA, CDR2 YNFKEQ, per germline. This CDR3 is CASSQEVSPGSGNTIYF. The CDR3 nucleotides are TGTGCCAGCAGCCAAGAGGTGTCCCCAGGCTCTGGAAACACCATATATTTT.

The chain joins TRBV4-1 to TRBJ1-1, with D possibly matching TRBD1 (5 bases). Trimming pared 4 bases from V and 0 bases from J, leaving 12 bases between. Germline CDR1 reads MGHRA; CDR2 reads YSYEKL. The CDR3 is made up of 15 amino acids. CDR3 region: CASSLRDGMNTEAFF. DNA for the CDR3: TGCGCCAGCAGCCTGCGGGACGGGATGAACACTGAAGCTTTCTTT.

The genes are TRBV19 and TRBJ2-1; D could derive from TRBD1 or TRBD2 (5 bases each). From germline, CDR1 is LNHDA and CDR2 SQIVND (reference sequence). The CDR3 spans 14 residues. Trimming cost V 0 bases and J 5 bases, with 8 bases left between them. CDR3 residues: CASSIETADNEQFF. CDR3 in DNA: TGTGCCAGTAGTATAGAGACAGCGGACAATGAGCAGTTCTTC.

The chain is built from TRBV4-1 and TRBJ1-5; unclear D gene. The germline gives CDR1 MGHRA, CDR2 YSYEKL. The CDR3 contains 19 residues. Trimming removed 2 bases from V and 0 bases from J, with 20 bases in between. The CDR3 nucleotides are TGCGCCAGCAGCCAATGGGCAGCCCCATCTCCGTATAGCAATCAGCCCCAGCATTTT. This translates into CASSQWAAPSPYSNQPQHF.

The chain carries TRBV6-1 and TRBJ1-1, with D uncertain. V was cut by 3 bases and J by 3 bases, with 11 bases left in between. Per the germline V gene, CDR1 is MNHNS and CDR2 is SASEGT. The CDR3 is made up of 14 amino acids. The CDR3 DNA follows: TGTGCCAGCAGTGAGAGGGTAGAGTACACTGAAGCTTTCTTT. It codes for CASSERVEYTEAFF.

The chain joins TRBV29-1 to TRBJ2-7; TRBD2 matches at 12 bases. The V and J ends lost 2 bases and 4 bases, in that order; junction bases with no gene match: 3. Looked up from germline, CDR1 is SQVTM and CDR2 is ANQGSEA. CDR3 length: 14 amino acids. CDR3 sequence: CSVELLAGGYEQYF. CDR3 DNA sequence: TGCAGCGTTGAACTTCTAGCGGGAGGGTACGAGCAGTACTTC.

The chain has TRBV5-1 and TRBJ2-7; the D gene could be TRBD1 or TRBD2 (5 bases each). This CDR3 region has 15 residues. Deletions cut 5 bases from V and 3 bases from J, with 18 bases between. CDR1 is SGHRS, CDR2 YFSETQ, per germline. Here the CDR3 DNA reads TGCGCCAGCAGACCGGTCGCTGGGACCATCTACGAGCAGTACTTC. Translating it yields CASRPVAGTIYEQYF.

This chain links TRBV9 with TRBJ2-7; 8 bases map to TRBD1. V shed 4 bases, J shed 5 bases, and the junction held 8 bases outside the gene matches. The CDR3 contains 14 residues. The germline V gene has CDR1 SGDLS and CDR2 YYNGEE. DNA for the CDR3: TGTGCCAGCAGCCCTCGGACAGGGTTGAACGAGCAGTACTTC. Amino acids: CASSPRTGLNEQYF.

Points on this clone: The same CDR3 is also encoded by other DNA sequences in this sample. The chain carries TRBV28 and TRBJ1-1; D gene ambiguous. Trimming pared 5 bases from V and 1 base from J, leaving 5 bases between. Germline-derived CDR1 and CDR2 are MDHEN and SYDVKM. This CDR3 is built from 12 residues. This CDR3 is CASSLGNTEAFF. DNA of the CDR3: TGTGCCAGCAGTCTTGGGAACACTGAAGCTTTCTTT.

V usage is TRBV6-5 and J usage is TRBJ2-7, with 9 bases matching TRBD2. CDR1 is MNHEY, CDR2 SVGAGI, per germline. V lost 0 bases, J lost 6 bases, and 6 bases stayed unmatched. The CDR3 covers 15 residues. CDR3 DNA sequence: TGTGCCAGCAGTTACTCTGGCGGGAGGGTGTCCGAGCAGTACTTC. This translates into CASSYSGGRVSEQYF.

J is TRBJ1-1 and V is TRBV4-3, with D hard to call. CDR3 length: 16 amino acids. V was pared by 2 bases and J by 1 base, with 14 bases between. The germline V gene has CDR1 LGHNA and CDR2 YSLEER. The CDR3 DNA follows: TGCGCCAGCAGCCAATCAGGCGAAACCCCGAACACTGAAGCTTTCTTT. Translated, it gives CASSQSGETPNTEAFF.

The V call is TRBV5-1, the J call TRBJ2-7; a weak D match, TRBD2 (6 bases). CDR3 length equals 13 residues. In germline, CDR1 is SGHRS, CDR2 YFSETQ. The ends were cut back, 1 base at V and 4 bases at J, with 9 bases in the middle. CDR3 DNA: TGCGCCAGCAGCTTGACAGCGGGTTACGAGCAGTACTTC. Translated, it gives CASSLTAGYEQYF.

The chain couples TRBV11-2 to TRBJ1-5, with TRBD1 as a possible D gene (6 bases). This CDR3 comprises 19 residues. V lost 0 bases to trimming and J lost 0 bases, with 18 bases between them. Germline values: CDR1 SGHAT, CDR2 FQNNGV. The CDR3: CASSLEGLDSLDSNQPQHF. The CDR3 nucleotides are TGTGCCAGCAGCTTAGAAGGTCTGGACAGCCTCGATAGCAATCAGCCCCAGCATTTT. Drawing the rest from reference TRBV11-2 and TRBJ1-5, the complete variable domain is EAGVAQSPRYKIIEKRQSVAFWCNPISGHATLYWYQQILGQGPKLLIQFQNNGVVDDSQLPKDRFSAERLKGVDSTLKIQPAKLEDSAVYLCASSLEGLDSLDSNQPQHFGDGTRLSIL.

This clone was found a few times. This specimen includes other DNA sequences encoding the same CDR3. The chain has TRBV7-9 and TRBJ1-2; D uncertain. V was trimmed by 6 bases and J by 6 bases, leaving 14 bases between them. Germline CDR1 is SEHNR and CDR2 is FQNEAQ (reference sequence). This CDR3 has 13 amino acids. The DNA for the CDR3 is TGTGCCAGCAGAGCAAACGGCGGGGATGGCTACACCTTC. Translated, it gives CASRANGGDGYTF.